These 8 T cell receptor beta chains originate from one sample sequenced in a study of siplizumab effects on memory and regulatory T cells. Produced via immunoSEQ multiplex PCR; TCRdb's table is partial and in-frame only. Counted here are roughly 92,000 clones, 94% occurring once; the ten biggest clones make up around 0.3%. Material: non-Treg CD4+ T cells sorted from blood. The receptors derive from a human donor in good health.

The chain couples TRBV9 to TRBJ2-1; 7 bases are a match to TRBD1. V dropped 4 bases and J dropped 2; count of bases not matched to a gene: 12. The CDR3 extends over 17 amino acids. Germline CDR1 is SGDLS and CDR2 is YYNGEE. CDR3 protein: CASSTPRAGGPYNEQFF. CDR3 sequence (DNA): TGTGCCAGCAGCACCCCTCGGGCAGGGGGTCCCTACAATGAGCAGTTCTTC.

This chain joins TRBV6-4 and TRBJ1-5; D is perhaps TRBD1 (6 bases). CDR3 length equals 17 residues. CDR1 and CDR2 from the germline V gene are MRHNA and SNTAGT. V lost 0 bases and J 1 base, leaving 13 bases between the germline ends. The DNA for the CDR3 is TGTGCCAGCAGTGACTCGAGGGGGATTTTCAGCAATCAGCCCCAGCATTTT. It specifies CASSDSRGIFSNQPQHF.

The gene calls are TRBV7-3 and TRBJ2-5, with 8 bases matching TRBD1. Germline-derived CDR1 and CDR2 are SGHTA and FQGTGA. The CDR3 covers 15 residues. V trimming: 5 bases; J trimming: 5 bases; junction bases outside the gene matches: 10. The CDR3 sequence: CASSRGQGARETQYF. CDR3 coding DNA: TGTGCCAGCAGCCGGGGCCAGGGGGCGCGGGAGACCCAGTACTTC.

The gene calls are TRBV28 and TRBJ2-5, with D perhaps given as TRBD1 or TRBD2 (5 bases each). V was pared by 6 bases and J by 7 bases, with 18 bases between. The germline CDR1 and CDR2 sequences are MDHEN and SYDVKM. This CDR3 is built from 14 residues. CDR3 DNA: TGTGCCAGCAGACCTGGGACGGCAGGTGGGACCCAGTACTTC. It translates to CASRPGTAGGTQYF.

This rearrangement joins TRBV6-5 to TRBJ1-1; no reliable D call. The germline gives CDR1 MNHEY, CDR2 SVGAGI. The CDR3 covers 14 residues. V was shortened by 0 bases and J by 11 bases, with 16 bases between the two germline ends. The CDR3 spells CASSYSVGRKGAFF. For the CDR3, the DNA is TGTGCCAGCAGTTACTCTGTCGGCAGGAAAGGGGCTTTCTTT.

The chain employs TRBV11-3 and TRBJ2-7; D is unclear. Trimming took off 1 base at V and 0 bases at J, with 13 bases between the two ends. The CDR3 runs 16 residues. CDR1 is SGHNT and CDR2 is YENEEA in the germline V gene. Here the CDR3 reads CASSLVSFLSSYEQYF. Written as DNA, the CDR3 is TGTGCCAGCAGCTTAGTTTCGTTCCTGAGCTCCTACGAGCAGTACTTC. The full variable domain, its missing parts supplied by reference TRBV11-3 and TRBJ2-7, is EAGVVQSPRYKIIEKKQPVAFWCNPISGHNTLYWYLQNLGQGPELLIRYENEEAVDDSQLPKDRFSAERLKGVDSTLKIQPAELGDSAVYLCASSLVSFLSSYEQYFGPGTRLTVT.

The rearrangement uses TRBV11-3 and TRBJ2-5, with D unresolved. The assigned J gene may be wrong: the sequence end matches TRBJ2-7 better. The CDR3 loop spans 12 amino acids. In germline, CDR1 is SGHNT, CDR2 YENEEA. This chain's CDR3 is CASSLDTYEQYF. In DNA form, the CDR3 reads TGTGCCAGCAGCTTAGATACCTACGAGCAGTACTTC.

The rearrangement links TRBV4-1 to TRBJ2-3; no firm D call. The CDR3 spans 14 residues. Per germline, CDR1 MGHRA and CDR2 YSYEKL. The V and J ends lost 1 base and 6 bases respectively, with 11 bases between them. The CDR3 here is CASSQGSTPDTQYF. CDR3 bases: TGCGCCAGCAGCCAAGGCTCGACCCCGGATACGCAGTATTTT.